This TCR beta chain was identified during a study of Tregs in tolerant kidney transplant recipients. Only in-frame clones appear in the TCRdb table, and some are missing; sequencing was by immunoSEQ multiplex PCR. The sample consists of 45,000 or so clones, around 90% of them appearing once. This clone came up once. Its antigen is not known. Germline CDR1 PRHDT, CDR2 FYEKMQ (reference sequence). V lost 2 bases to trimming and J lost 4 bases; unmatched junction nucleotides: 2. There are 15 residues in the CDR3. Study-wide findings and caveats: Tregs expanded with activated donor B cells seemed most donor-specific. Antigen-driven expansion was suggested because donor-specific Tregs expanded more than all Tregs in tolerant patients. Biological reproducibility was not directly addressed in this study. Findings come from small patient numbers and require larger validation.

Related graft donors supplied nonmyeloablative bone marrow transplants, and mixed chimerism was transient. The source material was CD8+ T cells from blood (PBMCs), sampled 12 months after the transplant. This clonotype was sampled from a human patient who received a combined kidney and bone marrow transplant. Part of the T cell pool may stem from the graft donor. The gene calls are TRBV13 and TRBJ2-3; 11 bases line up with TRBD1. The CDR3 is CASSLPGQGADTQYF. CDR3 nucleotide sequence: TGTGCCAGCAGCTTACCGGGACAGGGGGCAGATACGCAGTATTTT.